Sequencing of this T cell receptor beta chain was carried out in a study of T cell responses to AZD1222 COVID-19 vaccine. The CDR3 spans 14 residues. V shed 2 bases and J shed 2 bases, with 10 bases lying between them. Germline CDR1 SEHNR, CDR2 FQNEAQ (reference sequence). This table comes from immunoSEQ multiplex PCR, and its TCRdb copy is limited to in-frame clones, with some not included. The sample carries around 120,000 clones, roughly 90% recorded once. This sample comprised peripheral blood, obtained on day 0 of AZD1222 vaccination. This TCR was recovered from an adult in good health. The rearrangement links TRBV7-9 to TRBJ2-7; a weak D match, TRBD2 (5 bases). In nucleotides, the CDR3 is TGTGCCAGCAGCTTACAAGTTAGCGCCTACGAGCAGTACTTC. It specifies CASSLQVSAYEQYF.